The 2 T cell receptor beta chains listed next were all sequenced from one sample in a study of T cells in Graves' hyperthyroidism and ophthalmopathy. Regions amplified from RNA transcripts were the TCR beta CDR3 regions. HTBI primers were used for first-round RT-PCR of the TCR CDR3. TCRdb fed the multiplex PCR reads into MiXCR, producing one record per CDR3 protein. The sample carries 600,000 to 850,000 distinct CDR3 sequences, around 19% recorded once. The sequenced material came from blood. All receptors come from a woman aged 45 to 65 with Graves' hyperthyroidism that later progressed to Graves' ophthalmopathy.

This clonotype was found a few times. This chain uses TRBV5-4 with TRBJ2-2; TRBD1 is a possible D gene (5 bases). The V gene lost 3 bases and the J gene lost 3 bases, with 12 bases spanning the gap. This CDR3 has 15 residues. The V gene's germline CDR1 is SGHNT and CDR2 YYREEE (reference sequence). Written as DNA, the CDR3 is TGTGCCAGCAGCTCCCAGGGATTCGACACCGGGGAGCTGTTTTTT. Residues: CASSSQGFDTGELFF. The full variable domain, in which reference TRBV5-4 and TRBJ2-2 provide the parts outside the CDR3, is ETGVTQSPTHLIKTRGQQVTLRCSSQSGHNTVSWYQQALGQGPQFIFQYYREEENGRGNFPPRFSGLQFPNYSSELNVNALELDDSALYLCASSSQGFDTGELFFGEGSRLTVL.

This clonotype appeared many times. The CDR3 here is CASKQQETQYF. The CDR3 bases are TGTGCCAGCAAACAGCAAGAGACCCAGTACTTC. The genes are TRBV2 and TRBJ2-5, with no clear D. The CDR3 has 11 residues. The V gene lost 7 bases and the J gene lost 2 bases, with 5 bases spanning the gap. Germline V CDR1 and CDR2: SNHLY, FYNNEI.